This note documents a single T cell receptor (beta chain) sequence. No antigen is known for it. These data originate in a study of T cell responses to AZD1222 COVID-19 vaccine. Study-level points and caveats: Donors were largely white British and mainly female; clonal diversity was possibly underestimated. CD4 TCRs covered the whole spike, strongest at regions 160-218 and 743-854. Two doses of AZD1222 preceded a rise in Spike-specific TCR breadth and depth. None of the repertoires were sampled until the peak T cell response had passed.

CDR1 and CDR2 from the germline V gene are LGHNA and YSLEER. The CDR3 has 16 amino acids. V dropped 0 bases and J dropped 8 bases, with 16 bases sitting between them. Profiling relied on immunoSEQ multiplex PCR, and the TCRdb table lists in-frame clones only, not all of them. The sample holds just under 80,000 clones; roughly 90% are singletons and the top ten take under 5%. The specimen comprised peripheral blood, sampled 28 days after the second AZD1222 dose. The source of this sequence is an adult who received the AZD1222 COVID-19 vaccine. The V and J genes are TRBV4-3 and TRBJ2-2, with D perhaps TRBD1 (5 bases). Here the CDR3 DNA reads TGCGCCAGCAGCCAAGATATGTGGGGCCCGCTTGGGGAGCTGTTTTTT. Its translation is CASSQDMWGPLGELFF.